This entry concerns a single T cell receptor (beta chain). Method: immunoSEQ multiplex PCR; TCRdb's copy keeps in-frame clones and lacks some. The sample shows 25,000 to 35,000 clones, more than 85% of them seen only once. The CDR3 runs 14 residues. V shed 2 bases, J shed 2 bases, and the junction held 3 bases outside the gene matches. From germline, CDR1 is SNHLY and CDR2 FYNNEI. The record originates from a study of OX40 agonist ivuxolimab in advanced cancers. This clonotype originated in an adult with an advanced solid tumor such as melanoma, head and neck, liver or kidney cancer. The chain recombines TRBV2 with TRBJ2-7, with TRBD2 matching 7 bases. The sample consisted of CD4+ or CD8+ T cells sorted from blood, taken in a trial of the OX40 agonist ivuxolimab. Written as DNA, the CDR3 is TGTGCCAGCAGTGAACGGGCGGGAGCCTACGAGCAGTACTTC. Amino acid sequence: CASSERAGAYEQYF.